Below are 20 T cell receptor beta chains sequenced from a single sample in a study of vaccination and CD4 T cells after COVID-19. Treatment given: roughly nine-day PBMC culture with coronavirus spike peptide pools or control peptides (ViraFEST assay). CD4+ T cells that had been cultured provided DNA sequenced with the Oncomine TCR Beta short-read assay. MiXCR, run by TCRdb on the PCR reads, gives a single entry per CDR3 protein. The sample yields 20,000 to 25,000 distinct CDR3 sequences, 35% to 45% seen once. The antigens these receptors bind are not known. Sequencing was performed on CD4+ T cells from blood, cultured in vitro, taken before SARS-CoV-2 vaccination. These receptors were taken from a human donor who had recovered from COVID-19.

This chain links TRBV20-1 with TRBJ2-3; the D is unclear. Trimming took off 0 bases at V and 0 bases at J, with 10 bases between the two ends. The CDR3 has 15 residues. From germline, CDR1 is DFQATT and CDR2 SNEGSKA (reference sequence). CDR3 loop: CSARDLSTSTDTQYF. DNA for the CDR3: TGCAGTGCTAGAGACCTTTCGACAAGCACAGATACGCAGTATTTT.

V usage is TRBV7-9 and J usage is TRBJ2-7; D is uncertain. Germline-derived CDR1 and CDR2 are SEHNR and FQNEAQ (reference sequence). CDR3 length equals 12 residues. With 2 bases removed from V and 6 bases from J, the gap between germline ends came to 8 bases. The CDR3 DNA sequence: TGTGCCAGCAGCTTAAGAGGTGGCGAGCAGTACTTC. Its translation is CASSLRGGEQYF.

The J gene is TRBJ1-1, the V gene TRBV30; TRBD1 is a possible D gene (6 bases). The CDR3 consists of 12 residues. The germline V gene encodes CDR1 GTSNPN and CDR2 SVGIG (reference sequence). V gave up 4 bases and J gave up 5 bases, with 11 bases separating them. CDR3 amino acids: CAWTRGGTEAFF. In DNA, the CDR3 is TGTGCCTGGACCAGGGGCGGGACTGAAGCTTTCTTT.

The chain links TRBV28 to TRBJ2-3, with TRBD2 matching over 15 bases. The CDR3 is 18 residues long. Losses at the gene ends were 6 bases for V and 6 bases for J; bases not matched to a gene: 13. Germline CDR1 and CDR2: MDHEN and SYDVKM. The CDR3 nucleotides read TGTGCCAGCAGCCCAACTAACGGACTAGCGGGAGGGGGGGATACGCAGTATTTT. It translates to CASSPTNGLAGGGDTQYF. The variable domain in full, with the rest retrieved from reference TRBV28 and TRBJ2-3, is DVKVTQSSRYLVKRTGEKVFLECVQDMDHENMFWYRQDPGLGLRLIYFSYDVKMKEKGDIPEGYSVSREKKERFSLILESASTNQTSMYLCASSPTNGLAGGGDTQYFGPGTRLTVL.

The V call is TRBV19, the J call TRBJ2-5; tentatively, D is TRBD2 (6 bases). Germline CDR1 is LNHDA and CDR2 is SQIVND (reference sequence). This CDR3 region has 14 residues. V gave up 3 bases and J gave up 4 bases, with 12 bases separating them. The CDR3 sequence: CASSMGTSPETQYF. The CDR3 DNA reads TGTGCCAGTAGTATGGGTACTAGCCCAGAGACCCAGTACTTC.

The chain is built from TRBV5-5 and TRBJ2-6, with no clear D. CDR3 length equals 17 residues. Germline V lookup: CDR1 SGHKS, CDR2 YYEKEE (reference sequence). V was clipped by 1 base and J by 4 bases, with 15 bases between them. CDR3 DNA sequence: TGTGCCAGCAGCTTGACCTGGACGCCGAGAGGGGCCAACGTCCTGACTTTC. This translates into CASSLTWTPRGANVLTF.

Written as DNA, the CDR3 is TGTGCCAGCAGCCAAGGTGGAGGGTATGGCTACACCTTC. Translation: CASSQGGGYGYTF. V gene TRBV4-2 combines with J gene TRBJ1-2, with D uncertain. This CDR3 has 13 residues. The germline V gene has CDR1 LGHNA and CDR2 YNFKEQ. V was shortened by 1 base and J by 5 bases, with 8 bases between the two germline ends.

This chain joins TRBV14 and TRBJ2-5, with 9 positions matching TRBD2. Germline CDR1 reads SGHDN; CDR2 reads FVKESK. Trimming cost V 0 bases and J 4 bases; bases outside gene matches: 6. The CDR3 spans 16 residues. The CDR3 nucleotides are TGTGCCAGCAGCCAAGACGGAGCGGGGGGCCGAGAGACCCAGTACTTC. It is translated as CASSQDGAGGRETQYF. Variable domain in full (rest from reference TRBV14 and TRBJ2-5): EAGVTQFPSHSVIEKGQTVTLRCDPISGHDNLYWYRRVMGKEIKFLLHFVKESKQDESGMPNNRFLAERTGGTYSTLKVQPAELEDSGVYFCASSQDGAGGRETQYFGPGTRLLVL.

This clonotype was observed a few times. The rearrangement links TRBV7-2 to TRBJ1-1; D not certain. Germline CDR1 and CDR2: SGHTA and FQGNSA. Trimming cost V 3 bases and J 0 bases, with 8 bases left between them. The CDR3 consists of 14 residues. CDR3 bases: TGTGCCAGCAGCTTGAGCGCCATGAACACTGAAGCTTTCTTT. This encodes CASSLSAMNTEAFF. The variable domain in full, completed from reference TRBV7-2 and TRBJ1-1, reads GAGVSQSPSNKVTEKGKDVELRCDPISGHTALYWYRQSLGQGLEFLIYFQGNSAPDKSGLPSDRFSAERTGGSVSTLTIQRTQQEDSAVYLCASSLSAMNTEAFFGQGTRLTVV.

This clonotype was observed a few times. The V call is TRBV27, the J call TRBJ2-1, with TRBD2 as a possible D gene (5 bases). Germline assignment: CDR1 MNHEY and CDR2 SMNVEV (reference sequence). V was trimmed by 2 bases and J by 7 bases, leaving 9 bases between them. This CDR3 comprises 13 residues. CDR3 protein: CASSLRVANEQFF. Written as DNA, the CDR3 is TGTGCCAGCAGTTTAAGGGTAGCGAATGAGCAGTTCTTC.

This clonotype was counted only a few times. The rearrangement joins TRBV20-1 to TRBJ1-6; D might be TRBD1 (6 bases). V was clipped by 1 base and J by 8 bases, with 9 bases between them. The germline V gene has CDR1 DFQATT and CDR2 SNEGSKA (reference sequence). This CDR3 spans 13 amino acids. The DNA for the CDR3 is TGCAGTGCTAGAGGTCAGGGGCATTCACCCCTCCACTTT. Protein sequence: CSARGQGHSPLHF.

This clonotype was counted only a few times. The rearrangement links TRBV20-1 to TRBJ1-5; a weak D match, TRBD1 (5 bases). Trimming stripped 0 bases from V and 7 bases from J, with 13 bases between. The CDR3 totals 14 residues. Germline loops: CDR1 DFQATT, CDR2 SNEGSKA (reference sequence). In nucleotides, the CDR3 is TGCAGTGCTAGAGATCAGAGGGGAGGGCAGCCCCAGCATTTT. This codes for CSARDQRGGQPQHF.

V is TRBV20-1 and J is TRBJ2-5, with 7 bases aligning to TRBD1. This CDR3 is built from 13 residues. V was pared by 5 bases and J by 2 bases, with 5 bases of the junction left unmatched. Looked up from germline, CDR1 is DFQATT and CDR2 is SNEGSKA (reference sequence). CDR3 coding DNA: TGCAGTGCTCGCGAGACAGGGCAAGAGACCCAGTACTTC. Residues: CSARETGQETQYF.

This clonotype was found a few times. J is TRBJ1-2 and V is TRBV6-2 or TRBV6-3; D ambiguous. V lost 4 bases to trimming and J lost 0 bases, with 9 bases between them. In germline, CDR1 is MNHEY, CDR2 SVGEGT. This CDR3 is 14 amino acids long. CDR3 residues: CASSFLQPNYGYTF. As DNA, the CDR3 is TGTGCCAGCAGTTTTCTCCAGCCTAACTATGGCTACACCTTC.

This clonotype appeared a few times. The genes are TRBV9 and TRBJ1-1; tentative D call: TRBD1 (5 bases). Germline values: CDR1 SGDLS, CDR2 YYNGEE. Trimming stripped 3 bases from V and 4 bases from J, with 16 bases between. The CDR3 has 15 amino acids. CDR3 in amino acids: CASSAQRGRLTEAFF. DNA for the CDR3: TGTGCCAGCAGCGCCCAAAGGGGCAGGCTCACTGAAGCTTTCTTT.

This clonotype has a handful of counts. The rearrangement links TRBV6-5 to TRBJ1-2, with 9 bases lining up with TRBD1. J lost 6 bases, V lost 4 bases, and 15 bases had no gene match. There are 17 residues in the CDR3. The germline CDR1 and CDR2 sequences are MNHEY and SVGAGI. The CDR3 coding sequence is TGTGCCAGCAGTTTCGGGGGGCCCCGGGACAGGGATAATGGCTACACCTTC. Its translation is CASSFGGPRDRDNGYTF.

CDR3 loop: CSARDRSGGLPGELFF. DNA of the CDR3: TGCAGTGCTAGAGATCGTTCGGGAGGGCTTCCCGGGGAGCTGTTTTTT. The chain is built from TRBV20-1 and TRBJ2-2, with 8 bases aligning to TRBD2. The CDR3 sequence is 16 residues long. From germline, CDR1 is DFQATT and CDR2 SNEGSKA (reference sequence). Trimming took 0 bases from V and 6 from J; bases not matched to a gene: 9.

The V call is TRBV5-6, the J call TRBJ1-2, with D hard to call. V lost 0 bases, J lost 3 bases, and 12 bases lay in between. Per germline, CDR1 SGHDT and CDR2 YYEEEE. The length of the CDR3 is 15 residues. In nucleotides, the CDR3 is TGTGCCAGCAGCTTGGAGCGGTCGGAGTACTATGGCTACACCTTC. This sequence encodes CASSLERSEYYGYTF.

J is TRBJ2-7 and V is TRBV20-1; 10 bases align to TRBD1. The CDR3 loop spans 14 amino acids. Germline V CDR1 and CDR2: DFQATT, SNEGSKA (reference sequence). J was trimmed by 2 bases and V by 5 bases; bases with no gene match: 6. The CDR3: CSAGRQGAPYEQYF. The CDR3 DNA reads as TGCAGTGCTGGTAGACAGGGGGCCCCCTACGAGCAGTACTTC.

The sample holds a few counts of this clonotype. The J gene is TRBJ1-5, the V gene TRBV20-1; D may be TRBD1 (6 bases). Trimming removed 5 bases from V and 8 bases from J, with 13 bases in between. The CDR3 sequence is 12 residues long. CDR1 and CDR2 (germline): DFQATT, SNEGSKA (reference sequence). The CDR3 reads CSAGRGMEPQHF. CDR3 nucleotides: TGCAGTGCTGGCAGGGGAATGGAGCCCCAGCATTTT.